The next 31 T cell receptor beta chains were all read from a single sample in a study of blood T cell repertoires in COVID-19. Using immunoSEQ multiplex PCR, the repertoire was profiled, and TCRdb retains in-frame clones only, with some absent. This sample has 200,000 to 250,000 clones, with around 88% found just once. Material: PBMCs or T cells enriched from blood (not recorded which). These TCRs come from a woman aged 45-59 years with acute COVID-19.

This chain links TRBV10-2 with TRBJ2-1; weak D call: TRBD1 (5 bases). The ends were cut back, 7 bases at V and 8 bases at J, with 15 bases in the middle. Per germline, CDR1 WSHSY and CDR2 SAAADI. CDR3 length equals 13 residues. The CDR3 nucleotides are TGCGCCAGCAACAGACAGCTTTACGATGAGCAGTTCTTC. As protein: CASNRQLYDEQFF.

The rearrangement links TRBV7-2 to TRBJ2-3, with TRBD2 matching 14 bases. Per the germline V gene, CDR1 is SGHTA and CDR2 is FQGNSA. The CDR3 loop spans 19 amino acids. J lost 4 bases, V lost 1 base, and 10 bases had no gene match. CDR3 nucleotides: TGTGCCAGCAGCTTAGTCCCCGGGACTAGCGGGAGAGGCGCAGATACGCAGTATTTT. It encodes CASSLVPGTSGRGADTQYF.

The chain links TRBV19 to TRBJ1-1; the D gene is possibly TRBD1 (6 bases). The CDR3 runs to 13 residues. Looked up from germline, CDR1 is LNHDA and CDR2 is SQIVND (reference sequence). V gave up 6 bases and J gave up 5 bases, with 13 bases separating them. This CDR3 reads CASSSSGVTEAFF. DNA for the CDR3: TGTGCCAGTAGCTCCTCAGGGGTTACTGAAGCTTTCTTT.

The CDR3 loop is CASSILARGFSTDTQYF. The CDR3, as DNA: TGTGCCAGTAGTATACTGGCCAGGGGATTTAGCACAGATACGCAGTATTTT. V gene TRBV19 combines with J gene TRBJ2-3; D possibly corresponds to TRBD1 (6 bases). V was shortened by 2 bases and J by 0 bases, with 15 bases between the two germline ends. Germline V lookup: CDR1 LNHDA, CDR2 SQIVND (reference sequence). The CDR3 is 17 residues long. The full variable domain, rest sourced from reference TRBV19 and TRBJ2-3, is DGGITQSPKYLFRKEGQNVTLSCEQNLNHDAMYWYRQDPGQGLRLIYYSQIVNDFQKGDIAEGYSVSREKKESFPLTVTSAQKNPTAFYLCASSILARGFSTDTQYFGPGTRLTVL.

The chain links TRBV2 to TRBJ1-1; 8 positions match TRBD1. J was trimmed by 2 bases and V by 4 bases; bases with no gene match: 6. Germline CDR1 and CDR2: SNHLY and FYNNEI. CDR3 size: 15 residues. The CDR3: CASSADRGVNTEAFF. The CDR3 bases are TGTGCCAGCAGTGCTGACAGGGGAGTAAACACTGAAGCTTTCTTT.

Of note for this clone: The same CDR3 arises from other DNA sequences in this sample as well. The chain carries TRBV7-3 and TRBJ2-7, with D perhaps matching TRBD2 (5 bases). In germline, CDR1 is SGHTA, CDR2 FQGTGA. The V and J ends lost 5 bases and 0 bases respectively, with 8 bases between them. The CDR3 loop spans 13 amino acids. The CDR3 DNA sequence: TGTGCCAGCAGCAGCGGTAGCTCCTACGAGCAGTACTTC. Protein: CASSSGSSYEQYF.

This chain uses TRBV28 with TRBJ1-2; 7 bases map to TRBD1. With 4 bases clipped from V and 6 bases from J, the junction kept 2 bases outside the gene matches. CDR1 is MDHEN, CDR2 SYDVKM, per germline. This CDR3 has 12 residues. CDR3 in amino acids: CASSYDRDGYTF. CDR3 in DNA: TGTGCCAGCAGTTACGACAGGGATGGCTACACCTTC.

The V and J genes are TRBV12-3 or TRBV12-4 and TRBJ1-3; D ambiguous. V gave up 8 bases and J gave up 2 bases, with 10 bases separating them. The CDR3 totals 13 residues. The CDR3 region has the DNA TGTGCCAGCTGTTCCGGGACTGGAAACACCATATATTTT. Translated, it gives CASCSGTGNTIYF.

The CDR3 sequence: CASSQDSVNYGYTF. In DNA, the CDR3 is TGTGCCAGCAGCCAAGATTCAGTGAACTATGGCTACACCTTC. J is TRBJ1-2 and V is TRBV14; D uncertain. Germline CDR1 reads SGHDN; CDR2 reads FVKESK. V was cut by 0 bases and J by 2 bases, with 7 bases left in between. This CDR3 is 14 amino acids long.

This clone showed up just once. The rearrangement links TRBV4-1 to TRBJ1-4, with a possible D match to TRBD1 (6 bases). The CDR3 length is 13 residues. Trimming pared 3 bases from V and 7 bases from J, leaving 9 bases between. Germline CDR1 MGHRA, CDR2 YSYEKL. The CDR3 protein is CASSHPGVEKLFF. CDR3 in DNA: TGCGCCAGCAGCCATCCAGGGGTTGAAAAACTGTTTTTT.

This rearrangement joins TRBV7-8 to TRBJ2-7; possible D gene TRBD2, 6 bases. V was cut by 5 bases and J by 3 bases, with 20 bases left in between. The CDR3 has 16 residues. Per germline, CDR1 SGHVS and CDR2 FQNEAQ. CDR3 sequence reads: CASSQQGLPRDYEQYF. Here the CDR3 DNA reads TGTGCCAGCAGCCAGCAGGGACTCCCTAGGGACTACGAGCAGTACTTC.

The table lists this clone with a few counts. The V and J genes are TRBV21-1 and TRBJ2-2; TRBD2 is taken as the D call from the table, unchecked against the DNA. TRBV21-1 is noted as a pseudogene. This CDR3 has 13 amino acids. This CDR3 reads CGGGRTNTGELFF. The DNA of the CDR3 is TGTGGCGGGGGGCGGACGAACACCGGGGAGCTGTTTTTT.

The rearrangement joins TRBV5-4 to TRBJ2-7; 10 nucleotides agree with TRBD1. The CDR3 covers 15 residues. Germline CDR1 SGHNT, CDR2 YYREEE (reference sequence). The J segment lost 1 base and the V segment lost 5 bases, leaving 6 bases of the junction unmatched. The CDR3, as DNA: TGTGCCAGCAGTCCGGACAGGGGGGCTTCCTACGAGCAGTACTTC. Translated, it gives CASSPDRGASYEQYF.

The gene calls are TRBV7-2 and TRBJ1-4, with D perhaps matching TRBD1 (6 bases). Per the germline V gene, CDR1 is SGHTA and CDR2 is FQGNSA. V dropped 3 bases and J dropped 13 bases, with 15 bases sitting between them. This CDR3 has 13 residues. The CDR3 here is CASSFDWTEGLFF. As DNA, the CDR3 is TGTGCCAGCAGCTTTGACTGGACAGAAGGACTGTTTTTT.

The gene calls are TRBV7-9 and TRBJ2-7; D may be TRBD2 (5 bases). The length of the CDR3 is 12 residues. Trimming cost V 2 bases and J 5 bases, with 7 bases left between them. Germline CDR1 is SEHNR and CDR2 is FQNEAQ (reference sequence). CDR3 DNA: TGTGCCAGCAGCTTAAAAGCGGACGAGCAGTACTTC. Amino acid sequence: CASSLKADEQYF.

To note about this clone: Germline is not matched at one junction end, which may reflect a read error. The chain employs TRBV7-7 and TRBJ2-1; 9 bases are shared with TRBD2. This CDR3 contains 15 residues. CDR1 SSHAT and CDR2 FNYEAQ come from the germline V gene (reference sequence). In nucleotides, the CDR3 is TGTGCTAGCAGCAGTAGCGGGAGTCCCTACAATGAGCAGTTCTTC. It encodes CASSSSGSPYNEQFF. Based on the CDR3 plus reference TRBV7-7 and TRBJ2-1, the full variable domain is GAGVSQSPRYKVTKRGQDVTLRCDPISSHATLYWYQQALGQGPEFLTYFNYEAQPDKSGLPSDRFSAERPEGSISTLTIQRTEQRDSAMYRCASSSSGSPYNEQFFGPGTRLTVL.

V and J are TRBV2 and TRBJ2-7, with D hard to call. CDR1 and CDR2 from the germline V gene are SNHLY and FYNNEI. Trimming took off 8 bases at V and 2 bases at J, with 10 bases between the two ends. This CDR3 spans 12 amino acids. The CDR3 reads CASGLQTYEQYF. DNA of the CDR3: TGTGCCAGCGGGCTTCAGACCTACGAGCAGTACTTC.

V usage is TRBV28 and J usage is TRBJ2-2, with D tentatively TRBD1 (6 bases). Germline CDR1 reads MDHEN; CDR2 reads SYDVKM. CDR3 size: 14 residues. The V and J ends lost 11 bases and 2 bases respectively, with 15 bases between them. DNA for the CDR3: TGTGCCGGAAACACACAGGGCAACACCGGGGAGCTGTTTTTT. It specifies CAGNTQGNTGELFF. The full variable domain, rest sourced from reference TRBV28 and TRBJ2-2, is DVKVTQSSRYLVKRTGEKVFLECVQDMDHENMFWYRQDPGLGLRLIYFSYDVKMKEKGDIPEGYSVSREKKERFSLILESASTNQTSMYLCAGNTQGNTGELFFGEGSRLTVL.

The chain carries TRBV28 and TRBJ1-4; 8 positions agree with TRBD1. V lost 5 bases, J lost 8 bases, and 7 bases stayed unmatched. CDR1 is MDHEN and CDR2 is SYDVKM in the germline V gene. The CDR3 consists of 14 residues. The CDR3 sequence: CASSTQGGGEKLFF. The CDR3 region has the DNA TGTGCCAGCAGTACACAGGGGGGAGGCGAAAAACTGTTTTTT.

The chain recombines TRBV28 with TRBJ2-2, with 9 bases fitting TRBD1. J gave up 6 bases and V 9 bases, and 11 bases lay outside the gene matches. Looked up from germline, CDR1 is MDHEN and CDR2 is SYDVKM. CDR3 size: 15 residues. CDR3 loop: CASGGTGKYSGELFF. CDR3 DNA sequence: TGTGCCAGTGGGGGGACAGGGAAGTATTCCGGGGAGCTGTTTTTT.

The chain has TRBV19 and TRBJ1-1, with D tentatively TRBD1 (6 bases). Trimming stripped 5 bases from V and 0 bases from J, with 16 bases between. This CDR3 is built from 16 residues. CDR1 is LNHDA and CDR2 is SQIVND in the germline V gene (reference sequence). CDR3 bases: TGTGCCAGTAGTTTTGTTACCGGGGGGCTGAACACTGAAGCTTTCTTT. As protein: CASSFVTGGLNTEAFF.

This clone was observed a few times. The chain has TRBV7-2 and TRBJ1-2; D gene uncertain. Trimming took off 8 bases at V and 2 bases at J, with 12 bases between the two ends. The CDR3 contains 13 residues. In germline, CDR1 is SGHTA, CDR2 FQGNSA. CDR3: CASGSQLNYGYTF. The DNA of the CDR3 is TGTGCCAGCGGGTCACAGCTCAACTATGGCTACACCTTC.

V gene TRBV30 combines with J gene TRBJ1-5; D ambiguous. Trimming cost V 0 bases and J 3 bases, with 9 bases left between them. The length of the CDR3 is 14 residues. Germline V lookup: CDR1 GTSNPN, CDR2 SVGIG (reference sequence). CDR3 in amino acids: CAWSVAVINQPQHF. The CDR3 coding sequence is TGTGCCTGGAGTGTTGCAGTAATCAATCAGCCCCAGCATTTT. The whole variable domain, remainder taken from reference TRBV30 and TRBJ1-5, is SQTIHQWPATLVQPVGSPLSLECTVEGTSNPNLYWYRQAAGRGLQLLFYSVGIGQISSEVPQNLSASRPQDRQFILSSKKLLLSDSGFYLCAWSVAVINQPQHFGDGTRLSIL.

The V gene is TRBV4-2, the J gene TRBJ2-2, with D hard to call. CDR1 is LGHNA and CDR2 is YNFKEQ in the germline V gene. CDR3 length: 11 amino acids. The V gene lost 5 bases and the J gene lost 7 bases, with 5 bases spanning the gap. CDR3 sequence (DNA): TGTGCCAGCAGCTCTAGCGGGGAGCTGTTTTTT. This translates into CASSSSGELFF.

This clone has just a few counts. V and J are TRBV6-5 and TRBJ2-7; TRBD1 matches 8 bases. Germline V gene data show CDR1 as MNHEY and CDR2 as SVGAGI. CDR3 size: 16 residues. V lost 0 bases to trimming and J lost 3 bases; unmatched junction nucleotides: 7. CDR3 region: CASSYSLTGAHYEQYF. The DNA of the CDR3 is TGTGCCAGCAGTTACTCTTTGACAGGGGCCCACTACGAGCAGTACTTC.

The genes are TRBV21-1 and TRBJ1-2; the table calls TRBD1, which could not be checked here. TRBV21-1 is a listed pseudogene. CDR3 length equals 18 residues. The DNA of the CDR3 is TGTGCCAGCAGCAAAGCGTTAGGACAGGGGAATGGGAACTATGGCTACACCTTC. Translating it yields CASSKALGQGNGNYGYTF.

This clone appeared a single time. CDR3 sequence: CASSQPSDTDTQYF. The CDR3 DNA follows: TGCGCCAGCAGCCAACCCAGCGACACAGATACGCAGTATTTT. The rearrangement joins TRBV4-1 to TRBJ2-3, with no clear D. The V end was cut by 2 bases, the J end by 2 bases, with 8 bases between. This CDR3 has 14 residues. Germline V gene sequence: CDR1 MGHRA, CDR2 YSYEKL.

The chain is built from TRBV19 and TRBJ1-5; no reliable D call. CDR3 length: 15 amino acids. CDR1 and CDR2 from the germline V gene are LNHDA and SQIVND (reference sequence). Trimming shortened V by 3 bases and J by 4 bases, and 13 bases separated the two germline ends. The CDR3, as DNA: TGTGCCAGTAGTATTGGGTGGGCGGGAAATCAGCCCCAGCATTTT. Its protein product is CASSIGWAGNQPQHF.

As DNA, the CDR3 is TGTGCCAGCAGTGTCCTTCCGGGATACTCCTACGAGCAGTACTTC. Its protein product is CASSVLPGYSYEQYF. The rearrangement links TRBV5-5 to TRBJ2-7; the D gene is possibly TRBD2 (5 bases). V dropped 5 bases and J dropped 0 bases, with 15 bases sitting between them. CDR3 length: 15 residues. Looked up from germline, CDR1 is SGHKS and CDR2 is YYEKEE (reference sequence).

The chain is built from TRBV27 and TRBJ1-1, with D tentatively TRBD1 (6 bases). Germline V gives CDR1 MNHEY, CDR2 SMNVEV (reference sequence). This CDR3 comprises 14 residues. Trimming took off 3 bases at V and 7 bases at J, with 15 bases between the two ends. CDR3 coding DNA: TGTGCCAGCAGTTTCACAGGGTCGATTGGTGAAGCTTTCTTT. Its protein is CASSFTGSIGEAFF.

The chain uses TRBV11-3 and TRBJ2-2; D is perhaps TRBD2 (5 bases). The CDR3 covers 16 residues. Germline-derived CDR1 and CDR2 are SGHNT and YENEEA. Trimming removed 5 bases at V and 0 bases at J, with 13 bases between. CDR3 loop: CASSNPGSANTGELFF. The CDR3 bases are TGTGCCAGCAGCAACCCGGGGTCGGCGAACACCGGGGAGCTGTTTTTT.